This T cell receptor beta chain was found in a study of OX40 agonist ivuxolimab in advanced cancers. This clone was recorded a few times. What it binds is not known. The CDR3 has 14 amino acids. V was pared by 7 bases and J by 0 bases, with 3 bases of the junction left unmatched. The V gene's germline CDR1 is MNHNS and CDR2 SASEGT. Libraries were prepared by immunoSEQ multiplex PCR; TCRdb keeps only in-frame clonotypes and omits some of them. Among roughly 33,000 clones listed, roughly 84% were seen once. General observations from the study: CD4+ and CD8+ blood T cells expanded clonally by week 6 at 0.1 to 3.0 mg/kg. More expanded clones were seen, on average, in CD8+ T cells than in CD4+.

This sequence joins TRBV6-1 and TRBJ2-1; TRBD2 aligns across 7 bases. The sequenced sample was CD4+ or CD8+ T cells sorted from blood, obtained in a trial of the OX40 agonist ivuxolimab. The receptor's source is an adult with an advanced solid tumor such as melanoma, head and neck, liver or kidney cancer. Here the CDR3 DNA reads TGTGCCAGCAATCTAGCGGACTCCTACAATGAGCAGTTCTTC. Its protein is CASNLADSYNEQFF.